This TCR beta chain was identified during a study of PD-1 blockade in classical Hodgkin lymphoma. Assay used: immunoSEQ multiplex PCR; TCRdb lists only in-frame clones, some missing. Of 34,000 or so clones in the sample, around 80% were seen once. Study-wide results and limits: Healthy donors were reported to have higher baseline TCR diversity than newly diagnosed patients. Why repertoires differed is undefined; disease activity or prior therapy possibly contributed. Newly diagnosed patients and complete responders had comparable diversity at baseline.

V lost 1 base, J lost 2 bases, and 8 bases lay in between. This CDR3 comprises 13 residues. Looked up from germline, CDR1 is SQVTM and CDR2 is ANQGSEA. This clone was observed a few times. Antigen: not known. Specified time point: cycle 4 day 1 (C4D1), after less than 7 weeks of nivolumab. Every patient was affected by relapse after autologous stem cell transplantation, while exposure to brentuximab vedotin was not uniform. This sequence originates from a human donor with classical Hodgkin lymphoma. This rearrangement joins TRBV29-1 to TRBJ1-2; D possibly corresponds to TRBD1 (5 bases). Source: peripheral blood mononuclear cells (PBMCs), taken before the fourth cycle of nivolumab. Here the CDR3 DNA reads TGCAGCGTTGAAGGGACATTGAACTATGGCTACACCTTC. It is translated as CSVEGTLNYGYTF. Full variable domain (outside the CDR3, taken from reference TRBV29-1 and TRBJ1-2): SAVISQKPSRDICQRGTSLTIQCQVDSQVTMMFWYRQQPGQSLTLIATANQGSEATYESGFVIDKFPISRPNLTFSTLTVSNMSPEDSSIYLCSVEGTLNYGYTFGSGTRLTVV.